The 9 T cell receptor beta chains in this list originate from one sample, sequenced in a study of blood T cells in healthy people across ages. Then a second PCR, running roughly 7 to 11 cycles, was carried out with a sample-barcoded 5' primer and a J-beta primer mix. TCRdb processed the 5' RACE reads anew with MiXCR; each CDR3 protein has one entry. The sample holds about 760,000 distinct CDR3 sequences, roughly 25% seen once. These records were also assigned to another study, of T cells of mothers and their children.

Input material: blood. The origin of the receptors is a boy aged 5-17 years in good health.

V usage is TRBV7-2 and J usage is TRBJ1-2; D not resolved. The CDR3 is 14 amino acids. Trimming took 5 bases from V and 4 from J, leaving 14 bases between them. Germline CDR1 and CDR2: SGHTA and FQGNSA. The CDR3 bases are TGTGCCAGCAGCGTCGGCCCCCCGACCTATGGCTACACCTTC. Translating it yields CASSVGPPTYGYTF.

This clonotype was detected only a few times. This chain links TRBV5-1 with TRBJ2-7; 7 bases agree with TRBD2. Per the germline V gene, CDR1 is SGHRS and CDR2 is YFSETQ. V gave up 4 bases and J gave up 6 bases; unmatched junction bases: 4. CDR3 length: 12 amino acids. The CDR3 loop reads CASSQRGSEQYF. The CDR3 bases are TGCGCCAGCAGCCAGCGGGGCTCCGAGCAGTACTTC.

In its sample, this clonotype was seen a few times. This chain connects TRBV3-1 to TRBJ2-7; no definite D call. CDR1 and CDR2 (germline): LGHDT, YNNKEL (reference sequence). V lost 1 base and J 3 bases, leaving 16 bases between the germline ends. This CDR3 has 16 residues. CDR3 loop: CASSQGPDVGYYEQYF. CDR3 bases: TGTGCCAGCAGCCAAGGGCCCGACGTCGGGTACTACGAGCAGTACTTC.

This clonotype came up a few times. This chain links TRBV20-1 with TRBJ1-2; the D gene is possibly TRBD1 (5 bases). V lost 5 bases and J lost 5, with 15 bases in between. The CDR3 contains 13 residues. Germline lookup yields CDR1 DFQATT and CDR2 SNEGSKA (reference sequence). CDR3 coding DNA: TGCAGTGCTCCAAAAGGGGTGGGGTATGGCTACACCTTC. Its translation: CSAPKGVGYGYTF.

Only a few counts were recorded for this clonotype. The rearrangement links TRBV20-1 to TRBJ1-2; tentative D call: TRBD1 (6 bases). The CDR3 is made up of 10 amino acids. The germline CDR1 and CDR2 sequences are DFQATT and SNEGSKA (reference sequence). Trimming pared 6 bases from V and 7 bases from J, leaving 9 bases between. CDR3 bases: TGCAGTGCCGTGGACAGTGGCTACACCTTC. Amino acid sequence: CSAVDSGYTF.

The chain recombines TRBV7-9 with TRBJ2-1; D remains unclear. The germline CDR1 and CDR2 sequences are SEHNR and FQNEAQ (reference sequence). This CDR3 has 13 amino acids. The V end was cut by 2 bases, the J end by 8 bases, with 10 bases between. The CDR3 reads CASSLWGNDEQFF. CDR3 in DNA: TGTGCCAGCAGCTTATGGGGAAACGATGAGCAGTTCTTC.

The gene calls are TRBV29-1 and TRBJ2-5; D is unclear. This CDR3 has 12 amino acids. V was trimmed by 4 bases and J by 14 bases, leaving 20 bases between them. Germline CDR1 reads SQVTM; CDR2 reads ANQGSEA. The DNA of the CDR3 is TGCAGCGTTGTATCAGAGACCTACGAGCATTACTTC. Translation: CSVVSETYEHYF.

The chain joins TRBV5-1 to TRBJ2-7, with 9 bases matching TRBD1. Germline V CDR1 and CDR2: SGHRS, YFSETQ. After removal of 4 bases from V and 5 bases from J, the junction contained 7 bases not matched to a gene. The CDR3 is 14 amino acids. CDR3 in amino acids: CASSNRGQGDEQYF. CDR3 coding DNA: TGCGCCAGCAGCAACCGGGGACAGGGTGACGAGCAGTACTTC.

The chain recombines TRBV11-3 with TRBJ2-1; TRBD2 agrees at 12 bases. Germline V gene sequence: CDR1 SGHNT, CDR2 YENEEA. This CDR3 comprises 19 residues. The V and J ends lost 5 bases and 7 bases, in that order; junction bases with no gene match: 18. CDR3 sequence: CASSPQTSGGFSSLNEQFF. In DNA, the CDR3 is TGTGCCAGCAGCCCTCAGACTAGCGGGGGATTCTCTTCTCTGAATGAGCAGTTCTTC. Based on the CDR3 plus reference TRBV11-3 and TRBJ2-1, the full variable domain is EAGVVQSPRYKIIEKKQPVAFWCNPISGHNTLYWYLQNLGQGPELLIRYENEEAVDDSQLPKDRFSAERLKGVDSTLKIQPAELGDSAVYLCASSPQTSGGFSSLNEQFFGPGTRLTVL.